This T cell receptor beta chain was identified during a study of blood T cell repertoires in COVID-19. Sequencing used immunoSEQ multiplex PCR; TCRdb keeps in-frame clones, though not all of them. The repertoire consists of tens of thousands of clones, with around 90% occurring once and the leading ten covering roughly 0.35%. Germline V lookup: CDR1 SGHTA, CDR2 FQGNSA. V dropped 0 bases and J dropped 4 bases, with 5 bases sitting between them. The CDR3 spans 13 residues. This clonotype was obtained from a man in his fifties or sixties with COVID-19, enrolled during active disease. This rearrangement joins TRBV7-2 to TRBJ2-3, with D possibly being TRBD2 (5 bases). The sample comprised peripheral blood. The CDR3 DNA follows: TGTGCCAGCAGCTTAGCGGGAGCAGATACGCAGTATTTT. Translating it yields CASSLAGADTQYF.